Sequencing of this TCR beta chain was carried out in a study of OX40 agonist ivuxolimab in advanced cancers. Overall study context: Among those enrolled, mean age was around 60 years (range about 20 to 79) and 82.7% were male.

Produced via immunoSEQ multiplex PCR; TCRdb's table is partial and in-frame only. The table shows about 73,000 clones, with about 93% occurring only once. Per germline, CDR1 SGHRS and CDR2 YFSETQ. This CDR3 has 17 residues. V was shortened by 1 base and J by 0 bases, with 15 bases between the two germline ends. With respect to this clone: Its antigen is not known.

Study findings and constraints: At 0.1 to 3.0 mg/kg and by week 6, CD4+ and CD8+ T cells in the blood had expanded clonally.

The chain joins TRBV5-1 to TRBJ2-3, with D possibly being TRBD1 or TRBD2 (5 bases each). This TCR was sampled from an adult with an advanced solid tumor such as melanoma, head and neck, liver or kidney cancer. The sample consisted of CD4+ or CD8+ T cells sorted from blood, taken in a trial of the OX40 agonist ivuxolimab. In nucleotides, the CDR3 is TGCGCCAGCAGCTTGTCTATCGGGACCGCTAGCACAGATACGCAGTATTTT. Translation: CASSLSIGTASTDTQYF. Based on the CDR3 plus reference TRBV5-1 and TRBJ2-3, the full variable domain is KAGVTQTPRYLIKTRGQQVTLSCSPISGHRSVSWYQQTPGQGLQFLFEYFSETQRNKGNFPGRFSGRQFSNSRSEMNVSTLELGDSALYLCASSLSIGTASTDTQYFGPGTRLTVL.